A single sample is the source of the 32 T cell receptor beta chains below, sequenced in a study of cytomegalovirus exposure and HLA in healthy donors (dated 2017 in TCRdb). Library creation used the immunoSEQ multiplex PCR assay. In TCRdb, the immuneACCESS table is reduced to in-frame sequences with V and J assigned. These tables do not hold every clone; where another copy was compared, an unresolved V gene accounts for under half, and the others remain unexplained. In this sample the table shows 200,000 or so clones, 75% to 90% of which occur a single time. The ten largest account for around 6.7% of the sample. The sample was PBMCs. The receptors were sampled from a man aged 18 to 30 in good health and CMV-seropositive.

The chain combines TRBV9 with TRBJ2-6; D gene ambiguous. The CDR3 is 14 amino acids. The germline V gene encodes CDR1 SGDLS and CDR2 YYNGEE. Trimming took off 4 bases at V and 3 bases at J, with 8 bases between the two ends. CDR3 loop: CASSLSRGANVLTF. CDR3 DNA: TGTGCCAGCAGCCTCAGTCGTGGGGCCAACGTCCTGACTTTC.

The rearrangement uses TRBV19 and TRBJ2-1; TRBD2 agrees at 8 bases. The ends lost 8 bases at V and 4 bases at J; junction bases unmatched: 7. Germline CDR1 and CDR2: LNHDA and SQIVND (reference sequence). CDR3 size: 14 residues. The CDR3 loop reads CASGPAGVYNEQFF. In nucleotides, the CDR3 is TGTGCCAGTGGCCCAGCGGGGGTGTACAATGAGCAGTTCTTC.

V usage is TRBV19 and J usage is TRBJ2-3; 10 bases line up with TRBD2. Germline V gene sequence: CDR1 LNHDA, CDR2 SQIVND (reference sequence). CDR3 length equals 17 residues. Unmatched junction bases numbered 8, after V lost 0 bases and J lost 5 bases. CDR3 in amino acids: CASSIDAGSGREDTQYF. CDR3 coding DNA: TGTGCCAGTAGTATAGATGCCGGCAGCGGGAGGGAAGATACGCAGTATTTT.

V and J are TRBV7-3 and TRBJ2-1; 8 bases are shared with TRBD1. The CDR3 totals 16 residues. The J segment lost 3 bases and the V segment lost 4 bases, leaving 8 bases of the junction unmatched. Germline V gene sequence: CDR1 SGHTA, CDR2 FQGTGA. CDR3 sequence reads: CASSWKAGTGYNEQFF. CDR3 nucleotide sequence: TGTGCCAGCAGCTGGAAAGCCGGGACAGGCTACAATGAGCAGTTCTTC.

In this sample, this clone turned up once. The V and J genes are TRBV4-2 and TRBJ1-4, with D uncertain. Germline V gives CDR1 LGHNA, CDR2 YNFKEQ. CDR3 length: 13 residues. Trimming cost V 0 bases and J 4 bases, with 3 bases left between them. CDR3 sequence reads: CASSQELNEKLFF. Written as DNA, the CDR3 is TGTGCCAGCAGCCAAGAACTTAATGAAAAACTGTTTTTT.

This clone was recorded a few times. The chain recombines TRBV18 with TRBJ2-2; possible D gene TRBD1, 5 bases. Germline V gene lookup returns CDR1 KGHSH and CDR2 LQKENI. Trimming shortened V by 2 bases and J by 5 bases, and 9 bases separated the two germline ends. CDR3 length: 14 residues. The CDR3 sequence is CASSPDSKTGELFF. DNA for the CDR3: TGTGCCAGCTCACCAGACAGTAAGACCGGGGAGCTGTTTTTT.

The CDR3 DNA is TGTGCCAGCAGCCATAGCGGGAGGGCCTACAATGAGCAGTTCTTC. This sequence encodes CASSHSGRAYNEQFF. The chain has TRBV7-9 and TRBJ2-1; 11 bases map to TRBD2. Germline V gene sequence: CDR1 SEHNR, CDR2 FQNEAQ (reference sequence). This CDR3 region has 15 residues. The ends lost 5 bases at V and 2 bases at J; junction bases unmatched: 2.

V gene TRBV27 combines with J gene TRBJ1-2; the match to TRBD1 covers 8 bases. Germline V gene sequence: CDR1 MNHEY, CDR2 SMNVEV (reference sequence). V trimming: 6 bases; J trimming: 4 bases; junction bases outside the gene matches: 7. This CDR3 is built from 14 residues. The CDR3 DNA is TGTGCCAGCAGCGACAGGGGCCGGGGCTATGGCTACACCTTC. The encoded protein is CASSDRGRGYGYTF.

CDR3 coding DNA: TGTGCCAGCACCTCTCCCCCCGAGAGTTACAATGAGCAGTTCTTC. As protein: CASTSPPESYNEQFF. The chain is built from TRBV11-1 and TRBJ2-1; D gene ambiguous. Germline assignment: CDR1 SGHAT and CDR2 FQDESV (reference sequence). The CDR3 contains 15 residues. Trimming removed 7 bases from V and 4 bases from J, with 17 bases in between.

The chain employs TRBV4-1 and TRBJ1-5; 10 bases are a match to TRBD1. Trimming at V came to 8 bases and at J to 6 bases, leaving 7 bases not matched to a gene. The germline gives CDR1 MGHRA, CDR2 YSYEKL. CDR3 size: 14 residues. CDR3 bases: TGCGCCAGCGGACAGGGACAGGGGAGTCAGCCCCAGCATTTT. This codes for CASGQGQGSQPQHF.

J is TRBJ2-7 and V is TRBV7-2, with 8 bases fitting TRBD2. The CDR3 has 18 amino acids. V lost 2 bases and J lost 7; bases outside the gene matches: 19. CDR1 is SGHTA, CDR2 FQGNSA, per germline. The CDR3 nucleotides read TGTGCCAGCAGCTTACGTTTAGCGGGGAAGTCCGGAACCGGGGAGCAGTACTTC. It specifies CASSLRLAGKSGTGEQYF.

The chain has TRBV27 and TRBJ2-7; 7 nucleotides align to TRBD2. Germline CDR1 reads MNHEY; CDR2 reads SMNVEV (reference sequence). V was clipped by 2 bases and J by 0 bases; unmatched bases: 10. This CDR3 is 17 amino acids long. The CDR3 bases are TGTGCCAGCAGTTTACAACTTGGCGGGGGTAGCTCCTACGAGCAGTACTTC. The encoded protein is CASSLQLGGGSSYEQYF.

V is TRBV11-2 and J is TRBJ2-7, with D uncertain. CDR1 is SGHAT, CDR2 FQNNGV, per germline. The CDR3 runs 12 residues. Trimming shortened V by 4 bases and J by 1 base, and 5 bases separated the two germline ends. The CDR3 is CASSSPSYEQYF. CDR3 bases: TGTGCCAGCAGCTCCCCTTCCTACGAGCAGTACTTC.

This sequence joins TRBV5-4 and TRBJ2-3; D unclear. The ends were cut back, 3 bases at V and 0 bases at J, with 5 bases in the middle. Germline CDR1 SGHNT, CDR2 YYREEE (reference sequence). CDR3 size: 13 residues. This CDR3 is CASSYLSTDTQYF. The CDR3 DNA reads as TGTGCCAGCAGCTACTTAAGCACAGATACGCAGTATTTT. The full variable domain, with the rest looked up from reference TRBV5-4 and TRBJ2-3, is ETGVTQSPTHLIKTRGQQVTLRCSSQSGHNTVSWYQQALGQGPQFIFQYYREEENGRGNFPPRFSGLQFPNYSSELNVNALELDDSALYLCASSYLSTDTQYFGPGTRLTVL.

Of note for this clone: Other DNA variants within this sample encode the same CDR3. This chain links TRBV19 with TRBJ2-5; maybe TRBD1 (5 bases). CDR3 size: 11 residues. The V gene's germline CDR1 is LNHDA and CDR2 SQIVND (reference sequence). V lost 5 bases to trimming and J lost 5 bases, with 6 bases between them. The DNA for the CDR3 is TGTGCCAGTAGTCCAGGGGAGACCCAGTACTTC. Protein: CASSPGETQYF.

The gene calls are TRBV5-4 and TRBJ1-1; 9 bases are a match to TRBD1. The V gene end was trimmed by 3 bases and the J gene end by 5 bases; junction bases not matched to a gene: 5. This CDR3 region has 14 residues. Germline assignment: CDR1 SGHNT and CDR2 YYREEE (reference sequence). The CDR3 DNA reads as TGTGCCAGCAGCTCGGGACAGGGAAGGACTGAAGCTTTCTTT. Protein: CASSSGQGRTEAFF. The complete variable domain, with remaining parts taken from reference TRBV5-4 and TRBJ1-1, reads ETGVTQSPTHLIKTRGQQVTLRCSSQSGHNTVSWYQQALGQGPQFIFQYYREEENGRGNFPPRFSGLQFPNYSSELNVNALELDDSALYLCASSSGQGRTEAFFGQGTRLTVV.

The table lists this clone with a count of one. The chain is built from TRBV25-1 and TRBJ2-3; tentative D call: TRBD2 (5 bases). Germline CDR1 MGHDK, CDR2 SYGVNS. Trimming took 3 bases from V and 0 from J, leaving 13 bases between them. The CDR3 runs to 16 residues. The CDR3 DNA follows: TGTGCCAGCAGTGATGAACAGCGGACTAGCACAGATACGCAGTATTTT. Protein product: CASSDEQRTSTDTQYF. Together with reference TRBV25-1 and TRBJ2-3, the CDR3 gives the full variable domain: EADIYQTPRYLVIGTGKKITLECSQTMGHDKMYWYQQDPGMELHLIHYSYGVNSTEKGDLSSESTVSRIRTEHFPLTLESARPSHTSQYLCASSDEQRTSTDTQYFGPGTRLTVL.

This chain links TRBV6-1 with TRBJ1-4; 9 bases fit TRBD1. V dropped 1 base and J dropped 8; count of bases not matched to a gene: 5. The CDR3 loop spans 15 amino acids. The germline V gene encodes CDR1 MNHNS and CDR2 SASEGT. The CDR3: CASSEGTGVGEKLFF. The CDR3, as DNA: TGTGCCAGCAGTGAAGGGACAGGGGTTGGAGAAAAACTGTTTTTT.

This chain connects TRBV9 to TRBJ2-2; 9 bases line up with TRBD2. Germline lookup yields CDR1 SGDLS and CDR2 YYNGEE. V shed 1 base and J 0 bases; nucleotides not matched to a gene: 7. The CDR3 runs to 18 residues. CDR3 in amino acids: CASSVFGAGGTNTGELFF. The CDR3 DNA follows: TGTGCCAGCAGCGTATTTGGAGCGGGAGGCACGAACACCGGGGAGCTGTTTTTT.

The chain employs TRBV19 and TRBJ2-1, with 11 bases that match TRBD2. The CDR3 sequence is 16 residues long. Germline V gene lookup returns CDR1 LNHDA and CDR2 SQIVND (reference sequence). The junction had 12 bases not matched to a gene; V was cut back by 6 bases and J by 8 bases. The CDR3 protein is CASSLRLAGTHDEQFF. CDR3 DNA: TGTGCCAGTAGCCTACGACTAGCGGGAACACATGATGAGCAGTTCTTC.

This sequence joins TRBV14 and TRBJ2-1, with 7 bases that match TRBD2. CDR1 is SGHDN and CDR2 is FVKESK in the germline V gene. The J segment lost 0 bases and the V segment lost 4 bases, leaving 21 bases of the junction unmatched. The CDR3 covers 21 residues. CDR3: CASSLERGLAELEGSYNEQFF. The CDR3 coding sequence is TGTGCCAGCAGCCTAGAGCGAGGCCTAGCGGAACTAGAGGGCTCCTACAATGAGCAGTTCTTC.

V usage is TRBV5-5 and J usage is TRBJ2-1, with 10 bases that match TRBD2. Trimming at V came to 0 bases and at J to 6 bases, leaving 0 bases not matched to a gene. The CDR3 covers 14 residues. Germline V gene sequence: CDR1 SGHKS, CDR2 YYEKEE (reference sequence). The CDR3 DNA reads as TGTGCCAGCAGCTTGGGACTAGCGGGCAATGAGCAGTTCTTC. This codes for CASSLGLAGNEQFF.

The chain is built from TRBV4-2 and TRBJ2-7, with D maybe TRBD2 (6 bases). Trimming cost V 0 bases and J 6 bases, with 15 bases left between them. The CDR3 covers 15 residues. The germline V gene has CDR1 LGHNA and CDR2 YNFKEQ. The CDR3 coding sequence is TGTGCCAGCAGCCAAGAAGCTAGCGAGGCGTTCGAGCAGTACTTC. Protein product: CASSQEASEAFEQYF.

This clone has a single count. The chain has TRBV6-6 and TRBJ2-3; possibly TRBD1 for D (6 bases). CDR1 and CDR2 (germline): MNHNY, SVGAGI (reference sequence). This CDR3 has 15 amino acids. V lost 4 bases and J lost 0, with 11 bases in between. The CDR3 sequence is CASSSDRPSTDTQYF. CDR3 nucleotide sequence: TGTGCCAGCAGTTCAGACAGGCCTAGCACAGATACGCAGTATTTT.

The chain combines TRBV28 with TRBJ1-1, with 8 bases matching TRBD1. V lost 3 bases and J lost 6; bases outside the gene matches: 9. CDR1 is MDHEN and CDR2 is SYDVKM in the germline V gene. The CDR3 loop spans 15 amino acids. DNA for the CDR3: TGTGCCAGCAGTTTGTATACCACAGGGGGTCCTGAAGCTTTCTTT. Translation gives CASSLYTTGGPEAFF.

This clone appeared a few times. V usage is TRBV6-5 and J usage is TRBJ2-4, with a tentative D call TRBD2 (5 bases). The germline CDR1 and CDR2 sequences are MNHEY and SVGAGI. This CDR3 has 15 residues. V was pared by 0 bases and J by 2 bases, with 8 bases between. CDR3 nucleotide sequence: TGTGCCAGCAGTTACTCTGGGGAGTCCAAAAACATTCAGTACTTC. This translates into CASSYSGESKNIQYF.

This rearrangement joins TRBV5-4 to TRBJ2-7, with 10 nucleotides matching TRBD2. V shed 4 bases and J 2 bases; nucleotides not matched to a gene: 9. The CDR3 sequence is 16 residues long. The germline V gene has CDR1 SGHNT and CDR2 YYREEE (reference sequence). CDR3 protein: CASSPFGLAEAYEQYF. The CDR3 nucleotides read TGTGCCAGCAGCCCCTTTGGACTAGCGGAGGCCTACGAGCAGTACTTC.

The CDR3 loop reads CASSLVSAGVFTGELFF. DNA for the CDR3: TGTGCCAGCAGTTTAGTTTCGGCGGGAGTGTTCACCGGGGAGCTGTTTTTT. The chain carries TRBV27 and TRBJ2-2; 7 bases fit TRBD2. The CDR3 sequence is 17 residues long. J was trimmed by 4 bases and V by 2 bases; bases with no gene match: 10. Germline V gene sequence: CDR1 MNHEY, CDR2 SMNVEV (reference sequence).

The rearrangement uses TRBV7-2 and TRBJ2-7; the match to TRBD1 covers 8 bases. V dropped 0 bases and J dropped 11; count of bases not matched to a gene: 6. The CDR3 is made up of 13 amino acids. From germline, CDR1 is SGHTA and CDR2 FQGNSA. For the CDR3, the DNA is TGTGCCAGCAGCTTAGCGACGGACAGGGAAGAGTACTTC. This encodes CASSLATDREEYF.

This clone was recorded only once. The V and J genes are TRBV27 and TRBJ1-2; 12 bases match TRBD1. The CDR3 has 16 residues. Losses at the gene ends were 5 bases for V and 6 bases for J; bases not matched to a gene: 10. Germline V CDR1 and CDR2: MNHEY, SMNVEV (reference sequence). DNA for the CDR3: TGTGCCAGCAGTCGTCGGCCGGGACAGGGGGCGAATGGCTACACCTTC. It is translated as CASSRRPGQGANGYTF.

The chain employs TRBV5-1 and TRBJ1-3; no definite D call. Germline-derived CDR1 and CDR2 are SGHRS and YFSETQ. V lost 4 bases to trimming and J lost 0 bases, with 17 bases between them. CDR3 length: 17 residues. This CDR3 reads CASSPSAEAFSGNTIYF. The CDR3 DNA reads TGCGCCAGCAGCCCTTCCGCCGAGGCCTTCTCTGGAAACACCATATATTTT.

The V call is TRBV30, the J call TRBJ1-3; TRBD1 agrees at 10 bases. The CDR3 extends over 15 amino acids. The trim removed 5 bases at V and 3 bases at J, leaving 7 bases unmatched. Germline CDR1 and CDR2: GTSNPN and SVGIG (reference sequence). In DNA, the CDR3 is TGTGCCTGGGCCCGGGACAGGGGTTTTGGAAACACCATATATTTT. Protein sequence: CAWARDRGFGNTIYF.